These 28 T cell receptor beta chains originate from one sample sequenced in a study of blood T cells in healthy people across ages. The authors ran a second PCR of 7 to 11 cycles using a sample-barcoded 5' primer and a J-beta primer mix. Using its own MiXCR run on the 5' RACE reads, TCRdb lists one record per CDR3 protein. The sample holds about 940,000 distinct CDR3 sequences; around 48% are singletons and the top ten take about an eighth. Material: blood. These receptors came from a man in his thirties or forties in good health.

J is TRBJ1-1 and V is TRBV6-6; a weak D match, TRBD1 (5 bases). V was trimmed by 0 bases and J by 6 bases, leaving 11 bases between them. This CDR3 contains 14 residues. CDR1 MNHNY and CDR2 SVGAGI come from the germline V gene (reference sequence). CDR3 coding DNA: TGTGCCAGCAGTTACTCAGGGGCGGATCCTGAAGCTTTCTTT. It is translated as CASSYSGADPEAFF.

Note on this clonotype: The junction departs from germline at one end; a sequencing error may be responsible. V and J are TRBV20-1 and TRBJ1-5; TRBD1 matches at 9 bases. Germline loops: CDR1 DFQATT, CDR2 SNEGSKA (reference sequence). The CDR3 covers 14 residues. DNA for the CDR3: TGCAGTGCTAGTAGGGGACAGGGCAATCAGCCCCGGCATTTT. Its translation: CSASRGQGNQPRHF.

The V call is TRBV10-1, the J call TRBJ2-7; 7 nucleotides align to TRBD1. The trim removed 8 bases at V and 5 bases at J, leaving 12 bases unmatched. Germline V gene data show CDR1 as WNHNN and CDR2 as SYGVQD (reference sequence). This CDR3 has 14 amino acids. This CDR3 reads CASGRQGLFDEQYF. In DNA form, the CDR3 reads TGCGCCAGCGGGCGACAGGGTTTGTTCGACGAGCAGTACTTC.

The genes are TRBV3-1 and TRBJ2-5, with D perhaps TRBD1 or TRBD2 (5 bases each). Germline values: CDR1 LGHDT, CDR2 YNNKEL (reference sequence). The CDR3 covers 13 residues. The V end lost 6 bases, the J end lost 2 bases, and 10 bases lay between the germline ends. The CDR3 coding sequence is TGTGCCAGCAGGACCGGGGCTCAAGAGACCCAGTACTTC. This gives the protein CASRTGAQETQYF.

This clonotype was detected only a few times. The chain couples TRBV12-3 or TRBV12-4 to TRBJ2-1; D may be TRBD1 (5 bases). The CDR3 has 14 amino acids. Trimming shortened V by 6 bases and J by 4 bases, and 13 bases separated the two germline ends. CDR3 amino acids: CASSLQDTYNEQFF. The CDR3 nucleotides read TGTGCCAGCAGCCTCCAGGACACATACAATGAGCAGTTCTTC.

On this clonotype itself: This may be a read error: a much more frequent sequence differs by one nucleotide. The genes are TRBV7-2 and TRBJ1-2; D unresolved. There are 11 residues in the CDR3. CDR1 is SGHTA, CDR2 FQGNSA, per germline. CDR3 DNA: TGTGCCAGCAGCTCCTCTTATGACTACACCTTC. Residues: CASSSSYDYTF.

This clonotype has only a few counts. The chain carries TRBV27 and TRBJ2-1, with D possibly being TRBD2 (5 bases). V lost 8 bases and J 8 bases, leaving 22 bases between the germline ends. CDR3 length equals 15 residues. Looked up from germline, CDR1 is MNHEY and CDR2 is SMNVEV (reference sequence). The CDR3 coding sequence is TGTGCCAGCTCCCACGAACATCAGCAGGAGGATGAGCAGTTCTTC. Its translation: CASSHEHQQEDEQFF.

This chain joins TRBV5-1 and TRBJ2-5; D possibly corresponds to TRBD2 (6 bases). This CDR3 has 12 amino acids. V was trimmed by 8 bases and J by 5 bases, leaving 13 bases between them. CDR1 SGHRS and CDR2 YFSETQ come from the germline V gene. CDR3 DNA: TGCGCCAGTCGTCCCCGGGGGGAGACCCAGTACTTC. It encodes CASRPRGETQYF.

A note on this clonotype: A much larger clone lies one base from this, so it may be a read error. This chain links TRBV6-2 or TRBV6-3 with TRBJ1-5, with 10 positions matching TRBD1. CDR1 MNHEY and CDR2 SVGEGT come from the germline V gene. V trimming: 6 bases; J trimming: 5 bases; junction bases outside the gene matches: 19. The length of the CDR3 is 19 residues. DNA of the CDR3: TGTGCCAGCAGAATAACCCCGACGGGGACAGGGGCGATCTATCAGCCCCAGCATTTT. Its translation: CASRITPTGTGAIYQPQHF.

This clonotype was counted only a few times. The rearrangement joins TRBV27 to TRBJ1-2; no definite D call. With 3 bases removed from V and 0 bases from J, the gap between germline ends came to 8 bases. The CDR3 is made up of 14 amino acids. CDR1 MNHEY and CDR2 SMNVEV come from the germline V gene (reference sequence). In DNA, the CDR3 is TGTGCCAGCAGTTTTCGGTTGTCTAACTATGGCTACACCTTC. Residues: CASSFRLSNYGYTF.

This clonotype has a handful of counts. The gene calls are TRBV5-1 and TRBJ2-5, with D tentatively TRBD2 (5 bases). CDR1 and CDR2 (germline): SGHRS, YFSETQ. Trimming removed 4 bases at V and 2 bases at J, with 15 bases between. CDR3 length: 15 residues. CDR3 protein: CASSPEASRQETQYF. CDR3 sequence (DNA): TGCGCCAGCAGCCCTGAGGCTAGCAGACAAGAGACCCAGTACTTC.

This clonotype was seen at least ten times. The DNA of the CDR3 is TGCGCCAGCAGCCAAGATGATGTTAAAGAGACCCAGTACTTC. This translates into CASSQDDVKETQYF. The genes are TRBV4-1 and TRBJ2-5; D gene uncertain. Germline CDR1 MGHRA, CDR2 YSYEKL. Trimming cost V 0 bases and J 3 bases, with 8 bases left between them. The CDR3 has 14 amino acids.

The chain couples TRBV2 to TRBJ1-2, with D perhaps TRBD1 (6 bases). The germline CDR1 and CDR2 sequences are SNHLY and FYNNEI. Trimming stripped 4 bases from V and 2 bases from J, with 20 bases between. CDR3 length: 17 amino acids. The CDR3 sequence: CASSAGHISGTNYGYTF. CDR3 DNA: TGTGCCAGCAGTGCGGGACACATTTCGGGAACCAACTATGGCTACACCTTC.

This sequence joins TRBV20-1 and TRBJ1-6; no clear D gene. In germline, CDR1 is DFQATT, CDR2 SNEGSKA (reference sequence). The CDR3 loop spans 17 amino acids. Trimming took off 0 bases at V and 7 bases at J, with 19 bases between the two ends. Here the CDR3 DNA reads TGCAGTGCTAGAGATGCCGGACCTCCCCGACGGAATTCACCCCTCCACTTT. It is translated as CSARDAGPPRRNSPLHF.

This clonotype was seen a single time. The gene calls are TRBV3-1 and TRBJ2-7; maybe TRBD2 (6 bases). Germline V gene data show CDR1 as LGHDT and CDR2 as YNNKEL (reference sequence). The germline V and J ends were trimmed by 5 bases and 2 bases, with 13 bases remaining between them. The CDR3 is 14 amino acids. CDR3 region: CASSGGDFTYEQYF. CDR3 DNA: TGTGCCAGCAGCGGCGGGGACTTTACCTACGAGCAGTACTTC.

The rearrangement joins TRBV4-2 to TRBJ1-5, with D tentatively TRBD1 (5 bases). The CDR3 is 16 residues long. V was cut by 0 bases and J by 10 bases, with 19 bases left in between. The V gene's germline CDR1 is LGHNA and CDR2 YNFKEQ. CDR3 amino acids: CASSQDRGRDPRPQHF. The CDR3 nucleotides read TGTGCCAGCAGCCAAGATAGAGGCAGGGACCCTCGACCCCAGCATTTT.

The V and J genes are TRBV9 and TRBJ1-4, with D maybe TRBD1 (6 bases). The ends were cut back, 3 bases at V and 5 bases at J, with 17 bases in the middle. The CDR3 spans 16 residues. Germline V gives CDR1 SGDLS, CDR2 YYNGEE. CDR3: CASSDRSGQGNEKLFF. Written as DNA, the CDR3 is TGTGCCAGCAGCGACCGTTCGGGGCAGGGGAATGAAAAACTGTTTTTT.

The chain couples TRBV7-8 to TRBJ2-3; 7 bases align to TRBD1. The CDR3 runs to 15 residues. In germline, CDR1 is SGHVS, CDR2 FQNEAQ. V dropped 1 base and J dropped 4; count of bases not matched to a gene: 5. The CDR3 sequence is CASSLVGQRADTQYF. CDR3 bases: TGTGCCAGCAGCTTAGTGGGACAGCGAGCAGATACGCAGTATTTT.

The sample holds a few counts of this clonotype. The chain recombines TRBV7-9 with TRBJ2-1, with 7 positions matching TRBD2. The CDR3 extends over 16 amino acids. The trim removed 1 base at V and 2 bases at J, leaving 5 bases unmatched. Germline loops: CDR1 SEHNR, CDR2 FQNEAQ (reference sequence). The CDR3: CASSLGSSGAYNEQFF. The CDR3 region has the DNA TGTGCCAGCAGCTTAGGCTCTAGCGGAGCCTACAATGAGCAGTTCTTC.

The J gene is TRBJ2-3, the V gene TRBV4-2; D is unclear. V shed 4 bases and J shed 3 bases, with 11 bases lying between them. In germline, CDR1 is LGHNA, CDR2 YNFKEQ. This CDR3 is built from 14 residues. CDR3 bases: TGTGCCAGCAGCCGTGGGATAGGGACAGATACGCAGTATTTT. Its translation is CASSRGIGTDTQYF.

The CDR3 protein is CASSLVCEQYF. The CDR3 nucleotides read TGTGCCAGCAGTTTGGTGTGCGAGCAGTACTTC. The V call is TRBV28, the J call TRBJ2-4; D gene unclear. The DNA matches TRBJ2-7 better at its end, which makes the J call doubtful. Per the germline V gene, CDR1 is MDHEN and CDR2 is SYDVKM. The length of the CDR3 is 11 residues.

V and J are TRBV27 and TRBJ2-5, with D maybe TRBD2 (5 bases). The CDR3 spans 16 residues. V lost 0 bases to trimming and J lost 4 bases, with 15 bases between them. Germline V gives CDR1 MNHEY, CDR2 SMNVEV (reference sequence). The CDR3 protein is CASSLSIGVLGETQYF. CDR3 nucleotide sequence: TGTGCCAGCAGTTTATCGATCGGGGTTCTGGGAGAGACCCAGTACTTC.

The rearrangement uses TRBV5-1 and TRBJ2-7; 8 bases line up with TRBD1. The CDR3 extends over 16 amino acids. CDR1 is SGHRS, CDR2 YFSETQ, per germline. Losses at the gene ends were 0 bases for V and 3 bases for J; bases not matched to a gene: 8. This chain's CDR3 is CASSLAHGTGNYEQYF. The CDR3 DNA sequence: TGCGCCAGCAGCTTGGCCCACGGGACAGGCAACTACGAGCAGTACTTC.

This clonotype was detected only a few times. This chain uses TRBV6-1 with TRBJ1-5, with D maybe TRBD1 (6 bases). Germline lookup yields CDR1 MNHNS and CDR2 SASEGT. V was trimmed by 2 bases and J by 3 bases, leaving 11 bases between them. The CDR3 consists of 15 residues. CDR3 coding DNA: TGTGCCAGCAGTGAATGGGCAGGGGTCAATCAGCCCCAGCATTTT. Protein product: CASSEWAGVNQPQHF.

This clonotype has more than one count but fewer than ten. This chain joins TRBV10-3 and TRBJ1-6; TRBD1 agrees at 7 bases. There are 14 residues in the CDR3. V lost 6 bases and J lost 7; bases outside the gene matches: 6. Germline CDR1 ENHRY, CDR2 SYGVKD. The CDR3 sequence: CAIRQGVGNSPLHF. CDR3 nucleotide sequence: TGTGCCATCAGGCAGGGGGTCGGGAATTCACCCCTCCACTTT.

This clonotype was recorded many times. This chain links TRBV3-1 with TRBJ2-1; 9 nucleotides align to TRBD2. Germline V lookup: CDR1 LGHDT, CDR2 YNNKEL (reference sequence). V dropped 3 bases and J dropped 0; count of bases not matched to a gene: 0. CDR3 length: 15 residues. The CDR3 here is CASSQTSGSYNEQFF. The CDR3 region has the DNA TGTGCCAGCAGCCAGACTAGCGGCTCCTACAATGAGCAGTTCTTC.

J is TRBJ2-2 and V is TRBV27; D gene unclear. The V and J ends lost 7 bases and 7 bases respectively, with 10 bases between them. In germline, CDR1 is MNHEY, CDR2 SMNVEV (reference sequence). The CDR3 sequence is 12 residues long. The CDR3 spells CASKTFGGELFF. CDR3 bases: TGTGCCAGCAAAACCTTCGGCGGGGAGCTGTTTTTT.

This clonotype was recorded a few times. This rearrangement joins TRBV27 to TRBJ2-1; the D gene could be TRBD1 or TRBD2 (6 bases each). The V gene lost 3 bases and the J gene lost 13 bases, with 10 bases spanning the gap. The germline V gene encodes CDR1 MNHEY and CDR2 SMNVEV (reference sequence). This CDR3 has 11 amino acids. This chain's CDR3 is CASSFGGPQFF. CDR3 bases: TGTGCCAGCAGTTTTGGGGGGCCACAGTTCTTC.